A single sample is the source of the 22 T cell receptor beta chains below, sequenced in a study of CD8+ T cells in alopecia areata. Described treatment: oral pan-JAK inhibitor, 5-10 mg twice daily. It was cDNA, reverse transcribed from extracted RNA, that served as the sequencing template. Only in-frame clones appear in the TCRdb table, and some are missing; sequencing was by immunoSEQ multiplex PCR. The profile covers 150,000 to 200,000 clones, with about three fifths appearing a single time and 1% taken by the ten largest. This material consisted of CD4+ T cells sorted from blood, taken at week 24, from a patient treated with tofacitinib. All receptors come from a human donor with alopecia areata.

This chain joins TRBV2 and TRBJ2-1, with D perhaps TRBD2 (7 bases). The CDR3 sequence is 16 residues long. Trimming removed 1 base from V and 2 bases from J, with 12 bases in between. Germline-derived CDR1 and CDR2 are SNHLY and FYNNEI. The DNA of the CDR3 is TGTGCCAGCAGTGAAGAAGGGGGGGCTACCTACAATGAGCAGTTCTTC. It specifies CASSEEGGATYNEQFF.

The genes are TRBV29-1 and TRBJ1-1, with D uncertain. V dropped 4 bases and J dropped 1 base, with 13 bases sitting between them. Germline loops: CDR1 SQVTM, CDR2 ANQGSEA. This CDR3 spans 14 amino acids. CDR3 bases: TGCAGCGTTGCAAGTACCGCATCGAACACTGAAGCTTTCTTT. Amino acid sequence: CSVASTASNTEAFF.

The chain recombines TRBV5-1 with TRBJ2-1; D may be TRBD2 (5 bases). This CDR3 region has 17 residues. The germline V and J ends were trimmed by 4 bases and 3 bases, with 20 bases remaining between them. CDR1 is SGHRS and CDR2 is YFSETQ in the germline V gene. This CDR3 reads CASSPIGSAGYYNEQFF. The CDR3 DNA follows: TGCGCCAGCAGCCCAATTGGGAGTGCCGGATACTACAATGAGCAGTTCTTC.

This clone was detected once. The chain employs TRBV30 and TRBJ1-4; 8 bases agree with TRBD1. From germline, CDR1 is GTSNPN and CDR2 SVGIG (reference sequence). The CDR3 covers 18 residues. V lost 0 bases, J lost 7 bases, and 16 bases stayed unmatched. The CDR3 coding sequence is TGTGCCTGGAGTGTGGGACTTGATTCCGGGACAGGAGGTGAAAAACTGTTTTTT. Encoded protein: CAWSVGLDSGTGGEKLFF.

The V gene is TRBV29-1, the J gene TRBJ1-2; unclear D gene. The V gene lost 7 bases and the J gene lost 2 bases, with 11 bases spanning the gap. CDR1 SQVTM and CDR2 ANQGSEA come from the germline V gene. There are 12 residues in the CDR3. The CDR3 nucleotides read TGCAGCGGGGGTCTAGAGAACTATGGCTACACCTTC. Protein product: CSGGLENYGYTF.

The chain joins TRBV5-1 to TRBJ2-1, with no clear D. The CDR3 has 13 amino acids. V was clipped by 4 bases and J by 7 bases, with 12 bases between them. Germline CDR1 reads SGHRS; CDR2 reads YFSETQ. Here the CDR3 reads CASSRTARNEQFF. The CDR3 DNA is TGCGCCAGCAGCCGCACCGCCCGTAATGAGCAGTTCTTC.

DNA of the CDR3: TGTGCCAGCAGCCTGACGACAGCGAACACCGGGGAGCTGTTTTTT. Protein: CASSLTTANTGELFF. This sequence joins TRBV7-2 and TRBJ2-2, with TRBD1 as a possible D gene (5 bases). Germline CDR1 is SGHTA and CDR2 is FQGNSA. The CDR3 contains 15 residues. V lost 5 bases and J 0 bases, leaving 10 bases between the germline ends.

This sequence joins TRBV30 and TRBJ1-5, with D tentatively TRBD1 (5 bases). V dropped 0 bases and J dropped 0 bases, with 12 bases sitting between them. In germline, CDR1 is GTSNPN, CDR2 SVGIG (reference sequence). CDR3 length: 16 residues. The CDR3 here is CAWSVRDRGSNQPQHF. In nucleotides, the CDR3 is TGTGCCTGGAGTGTACGGGATAGGGGTAGCAATCAGCCCCAGCATTTT.

The chain employs TRBV30 and TRBJ1-4; D ambiguous. The CDR3 runs 12 residues. Trimming cost V 3 bases and J 5 bases, with 7 bases left between them. Germline CDR1 GTSNPN, CDR2 SVGIG (reference sequence). In DNA form, the CDR3 reads TGTGCCTGGAGAACGGTGAATGAAAAACTGTTTTTT. Protein: CAWRTVNEKLFF.

This clone was seen a few times. The rearrangement joins TRBV29-1 to TRBJ2-5; TRBD2 might be the D (6 bases). Germline assignment: CDR1 SQVTM and CDR2 ANQGSEA. The CDR3 consists of 13 residues. Trimming stripped 3 bases from V and 5 bases from J, with 13 bases between. In nucleotides, the CDR3 is TGCAGCGTTGACTTGGTTCGGGGGGAGACCCAGTACTTC. The encoded protein is CSVDLVRGETQYF.

This clone was found a few times. The J gene is TRBJ2-2, the V gene TRBV4-3; 7 bases map to TRBD1. V lost 5 bases, J lost 4 bases, and 7 bases stayed unmatched. This CDR3 region has 15 residues. The germline V gene has CDR1 LGHNA and CDR2 YSLEER. CDR3 region: CASSGTASLTGELFF. In DNA form, the CDR3 reads TGCGCCAGCAGCGGGACAGCTAGCCTCACCGGGGAGCTGTTTTTT.

The chain joins TRBV30 to TRBJ1-2; possibly TRBD1 for D (6 bases). CDR1 and CDR2 (germline): GTSNPN, SVGIG (reference sequence). V lost 5 bases and J 8 bases, leaving 18 bases between the germline ends. This CDR3 has 13 residues. CDR3 sequence: CAWSRGGREGYTF. DNA of the CDR3: TGTGCCTGGTCCAGAGGGGGGAGAGAGGGCTACACCTTC.

J is TRBJ1-1 and V is TRBV27; a possible D gene is TRBD1 (6 bases). Germline V CDR1 and CDR2: MNHEY, SMNVEV (reference sequence). V lost 4 bases, J lost 9 bases, and 15 bases lay in between. This CDR3 has 13 amino acids. The CDR3 here is CASSSRPDSQAFF. The DNA for the CDR3 is TGTGCCAGCAGTTCCCGACCGGACAGCCAAGCTTTCTTT.

The rearrangement joins TRBV7-2 to TRBJ2-5, with no clear D. Trimming stripped 1 base from V and 2 bases from J, with 11 bases between. CDR1 is SGHTA and CDR2 is FQGNSA in the germline V gene. The CDR3 totals 15 residues. The CDR3 bases are TGTGCCAGCAGCTTAGAACGGACGCTTCAAGAGACCCAGTACTTC. Its translation: CASSLERTLQETQYF.

This chain links TRBV14 with TRBJ2-1, with 7 bases aligning to TRBD2. The CDR3 has 15 amino acids. Trimming took 3 bases from V and 2 from J; bases not matched to a gene: 4. Germline values: CDR1 SGHDN, CDR2 FVKESK. The CDR3 region has the DNA TGTGCCAGCAGCCAGAACGGGGGGACCTACAATGAGCAGTTCTTC. Its translation: CASSQNGGTYNEQFF.

The rearrangement links TRBV29-1 to TRBJ2-6, with 8 positions matching TRBD1. CDR3 length: 14 amino acids. The V gene end was trimmed by 4 bases and the J gene end by 1 base; junction bases not matched to a gene: 0. Germline CDR1 is SQVTM and CDR2 is ANQGSEA. The CDR3 sequence: CSVGTGSGANVLTF. CDR3 DNA: TGCAGCGTTGGGACAGGGTCTGGGGCCAACGTCCTGACTTTC. Complete variable domain (other parts from reference TRBV29-1 and TRBJ2-6): SAVISQKPSRDICQRGTSLTIQCQVDSQVTMMFWYRQQPGQSLTLIATANQGSEATYESGFVIDKFPISRPNLTFSTLTVSNMSPEDSSIYLCSVGTGSGANVLTFGAGSRLTVL.

This chain links TRBV29-1 with TRBJ1-2; D unclear. The CDR3 length is 12 residues. Trimming left V 0 bases short and J 8 bases short, with 10 bases between. Germline values: CDR1 SQVTM, CDR2 ANQGSEA. CDR3 sequence (DNA): TGCAGCGTTGAAGAGAGGGTGGGAGGCTACACCTTC. This encodes CSVEERVGGYTF.

This rearrangement joins TRBV30 to TRBJ2-3; D may be TRBD1 (5 bases). Trimming cost V 2 bases and J 4 bases, with 10 bases left between them. The CDR3 runs 13 residues. Germline CDR1 reads GTSNPN; CDR2 reads SVGIG (reference sequence). The CDR3 reads CAWSMGRADTQYF. The CDR3 DNA follows: TGTGCCTGGAGTATGGGCAGGGCAGATACGCAGTATTTT. The full variable domain, its missing parts supplied by reference TRBV30 and TRBJ2-3, is SQTIHQWPATLVQPVGSPLSLECTVEGTSNPNLYWYRQAAGRGLQLLFYSVGIGQISSEVPQNLSASRPQDRQFILSSKKLLLSDSGFYLCAWSMGRADTQYFGPGTRLTVL.

Ten or more counts support this clone. The V and J genes are TRBV5-4 and TRBJ2-1, with D possibly matching TRBD2 (5 bases). Trimming cost V 0 bases and J 4 bases, with 11 bases left between them. The V gene's germline CDR1 is SGHNT and CDR2 YYREEE (reference sequence). The CDR3 contains 15 residues. The chain's CDR3 is CASSLVGDRYNEQFF. DNA for the CDR3: TGTGCCAGCAGCTTGGTCGGGGATAGGTACAATGAGCAGTTCTTC.

The V gene is TRBV6-5, the J gene TRBJ2-5; 8 bases fit TRBD1. The germline CDR1 and CDR2 sequences are MNHEY and SVGAGI. V lost 6 bases and J lost 5; bases outside the gene matches: 5. CDR3 length: 13 residues. CDR3 protein: CASSRGQGETQYF. The CDR3 DNA is TGTGCCAGCAGCCGTGGACAGGGTGAGACCCAGTACTTC.

V usage is TRBV6-6 and J usage is TRBJ2-4; no clear D gene. Germline V CDR1 and CDR2: MNHNY, SVGAGI (reference sequence). V was cut by 8 bases and J by 10 bases, with 12 bases left in between. The CDR3 runs to 11 residues. DNA of the CDR3: TGTGCCAGCGCCACCTGGGGTATTCAGTACTTC. Protein sequence: CASATWGIQYF.

In this sample, this clone turned up a few times. This chain joins TRBV15 and TRBJ2-2; weak D call: TRBD1 (5 bases). The germline CDR1 and CDR2 sequences are LNHNV and YYDKDF (reference sequence). There are 15 residues in the CDR3. V was trimmed by 0 bases and J by 5 bases, leaving 10 bases between them. CDR3 sequence (DNA): TGTGCCACCAGCAGAGACACCAGGGAAACCGGGGAGCTGTTTTTT. Translating it yields CATSRDTRETGELFF. The entire variable domain, with the rest obtained from reference TRBV15 and TRBJ2-2, is as follows: DAMVIQNPRYQVTQFGKPVTLSCSQTLNHNVMYWYQQKSSQAPKLLFHYYDKDFNNEADTPDNFQSRRPNTSFCFLDIRSPGLGDTAMYLCATSRDTRETGELFFGEGSRLTVL.